The next 9 T cell receptor beta chains were all read from a single sample in a study of regulatory T cells in long-lasting Graves disease. Time point defined: persistent/refractory GD, antithyroid drugs over 5 years with positive TRAb. From RNA extracted from PBMCs, the TCR library was made. Arm-PCR with iRepertoire HTBI primers amplified the CDR3 regions for these TCR beta libraries. TCRdb re-called the multiplex PCR reads through MiXCR, storing one row per CDR3 protein. The profile shows some 300,000 distinct CDR3 sequences, approximately 20% of them singletons. The specimen was peripheral blood mononuclear cells (PBMCs), collected when the disease was refractory, from a patient treated with antithyroid drugs. The source is a female donor with Graves disease.

This chain connects TRBV19 to TRBJ1-1; D unclear. The CDR3 is 12 residues long. V was shortened by 4 bases and J by 8 bases, with 11 bases between the two germline ends. Germline V gene sequence: CDR1 LNHDA, CDR2 SQIVND (reference sequence). This chain's CDR3 is CASSNLWGEAFF. The CDR3 DNA is TGTGCCAGTAGTAATCTCTGGGGAGAAGCTTTCTTT. Based on the CDR3 plus reference TRBV19 and TRBJ1-1, the full variable domain is DGGITQSPKYLFRKEGQNVTLSCEQNLNHDAMYWYRQDPGQGLRLIYYSQIVNDFQKGDIAEGYSVSREKKESFPLTVTSAQKNPTAFYLCASSNLWGEAFFGQGTRLTVV.

This clonotype was counted between two and nine times. The V and J genes are TRBV12-3 or TRBV12-4 and TRBJ2-1; 7 nucleotides agree with TRBD1. With 5 bases clipped from V and 4 bases from J, the junction kept 5 bases outside the gene matches. The CDR3 has 14 residues. CDR3 nucleotide sequence: TGTGCCAGCAGTCCCGGGACAGCATACAATGAGCAGTTCTTC. It yields the protein CASSPGTAYNEQFF.

Many counts were recorded for this clonotype. The chain joins TRBV12-3 or TRBV12-4 to TRBJ2-7; tentatively, D is TRBD2 (5 bases). The CDR3 is made up of 14 amino acids. Deletions cut 5 bases from V and 9 bases from J, with 20 bases between. CDR3 DNA sequence: TGTGCCAGCAGTCCGGCCGAAACGGGATTCAGGCAGTACTTC. Its translation is CASSPAETGFRQYF.

This clonotype was recorded many times. This chain joins TRBV6-1 and TRBJ1-1, with D uncertain. Between the trimmed V and J ends, which lost 1 base and 1 base, there was a span of 16 bases. This CDR3 region has 17 residues. Germline V lookup: CDR1 MNHNS, CDR2 SASEGT. CDR3 bases: TGTGCCAGCAGTGAAGTACCGGGATCTCTGGGGAACACTGAAGCTTTCTTT. This gives the protein CASSEVPGSLGNTEAFF.

The rearrangement uses TRBV30 and TRBJ1-2; TRBD1 matches 10 bases. The CDR3 loop spans 13 amino acids. Germline lookup yields CDR1 GTSNPN and CDR2 SVGIG (reference sequence). The ends lost 1 base at V and 5 bases at J; junction bases unmatched: 1. For the CDR3, the DNA is TGTGCCTGGAGTGGGGACAGGGGTTATGGCTACACCTTC. Protein: CAWSGDRGYGYTF.

This clonotype has ten or more counts. The chain recombines TRBV28 with TRBJ1-6, with D unresolved. This CDR3 is 12 amino acids long. Trimming took 6 bases from V and 8 from J, leaving 8 bases between them. Germline CDR1 and CDR2: MDHEN and SYDVKM. CDR3 loop: CASSYSHSPLHF. Here the CDR3 DNA reads TGTGCCAGCAGCTACAGCCATTCACCCCTCCACTTT.

To note about this clonotype: One end of the junction fails to match germline, which may point to a read error. The chain recombines TRBV27 with TRBJ2-4; 8 bases agree with TRBD1. CDR1 is MNHEY, CDR2 SMNVEV, per germline (reference sequence). This CDR3 spans 14 amino acids. The CDR3, as DNA: TGTGCCGGCAGCCGACAGGGGAATGAGGACATTCAGTACTTC. This encodes CAGSRQGNEDIQYF.

This clonotype appeared a few times. The chain joins TRBV19 to TRBJ1-5; 8 bases map to TRBD1. This CDR3 contains 16 residues. Germline CDR1 LNHDA, CDR2 SQIVND (reference sequence). The junction had 14 bases not matched to a gene; V was cut back by 7 bases and J by 6 bases. Written as DNA, the CDR3 is TGTGCCAGTACCACAACCGGGACAGGTATGCTTCAGCCCCAGCATTTT. It yields the protein CASTTTGTGMLQPQHF.

The chain carries TRBV6-2 or TRBV6-3 and TRBJ2-7; the D gene is possibly TRBD1 (6 bases). Germline V lookup: CDR1 MNHEY, CDR2 SVGEGT. The germline V and J ends were trimmed by 5 bases and 0 bases, with 14 bases remaining between them. The CDR3 is 15 amino acids. The CDR3, as DNA: TGTGCCAGCAGTCAATACAGGGTATACTCCTACGAGCAGTACTTC. Translating gives CASSQYRVYSYEQYF.